The clone carrying this T cell receptor (beta chain) has ten or more counts. The antigen remains undetermined. TCRdb analysed the reads with MiXCR anew, one entry per CDR3 protein. There are some 310,000 distinct CDR3 sequences in the sample; around 25% occur only once, and approximately 12% lies in the top ten. This sample is drawn from a study of T cell repertoires in cytomegalovirus infection. As for the study in general: Matching HLA type and CMV infection were both indicated by public TCR beta signatures.

Germline V gene data show CDR1 as SGHTA and CDR2 as FQGNSA. The V gene end was trimmed by 1 base and the J gene end by 7 bases; junction bases not matched to a gene: 5. The CDR3 is 15 residues long. General study points: Cumulative frequency of public TCR beta families picked out carriers of CMV plus the relevant HLA. HLA-C-restricted CMV-specific TCR beta clonotypes were dominant in the ex vivo response.

The starting material was cultured PBMCs, obtained from culture after CMV antigen stimulation. The V gene is TRBV7-2, the J gene TRBJ2-1, with 9 bases that match TRBD2. The clonotype comes from a human donor in good health (CMV status not recorded). Some clones in this sample may be carry-over from other donors' samples. This chain's CDR3 is CASSLVAGGRNEQFF. CDR3 sequence (DNA): TGTGCCAGCAGCTTAGTTGCGGGAGGGCGGAATGAGCAGTTCTTC.